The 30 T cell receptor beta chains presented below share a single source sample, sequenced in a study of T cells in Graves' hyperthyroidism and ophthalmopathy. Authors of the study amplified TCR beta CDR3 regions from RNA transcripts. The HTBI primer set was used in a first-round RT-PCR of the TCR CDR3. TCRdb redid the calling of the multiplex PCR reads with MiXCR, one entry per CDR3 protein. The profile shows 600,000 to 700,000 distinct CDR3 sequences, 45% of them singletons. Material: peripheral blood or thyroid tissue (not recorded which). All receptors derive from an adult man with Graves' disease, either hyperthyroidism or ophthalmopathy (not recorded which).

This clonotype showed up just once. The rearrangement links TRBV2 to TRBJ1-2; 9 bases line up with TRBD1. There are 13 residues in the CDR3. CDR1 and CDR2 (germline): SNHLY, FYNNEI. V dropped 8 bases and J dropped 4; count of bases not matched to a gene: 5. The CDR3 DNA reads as TGTGCCAGCGCCCTGGGACAGGGCTATGGCTACACCTTC. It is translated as CASALGQGYGYTF.

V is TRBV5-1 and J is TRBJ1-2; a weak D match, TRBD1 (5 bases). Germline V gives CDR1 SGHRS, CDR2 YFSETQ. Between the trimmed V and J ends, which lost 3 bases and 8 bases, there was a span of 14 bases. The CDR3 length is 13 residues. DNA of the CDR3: TGCGCCAGCAGCTCGGGGGAGAGCGTCGGCTACACCTTC. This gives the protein CASSSGESVGYTF.

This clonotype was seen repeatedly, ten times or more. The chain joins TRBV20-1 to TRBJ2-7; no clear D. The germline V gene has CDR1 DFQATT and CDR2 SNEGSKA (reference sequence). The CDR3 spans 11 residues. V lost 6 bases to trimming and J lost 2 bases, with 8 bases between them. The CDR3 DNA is TGCAGTGCGGTGATGGCCTACGAGCAGTACTTC. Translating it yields CSAVMAYEQYF.

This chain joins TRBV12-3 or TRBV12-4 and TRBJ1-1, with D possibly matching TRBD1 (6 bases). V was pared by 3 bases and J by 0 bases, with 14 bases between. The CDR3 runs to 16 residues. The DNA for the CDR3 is TGTGCCAGCAGTTTGCGGGACACAGCCATGAACACTGAAGCTTTCTTT. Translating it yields CASSLRDTAMNTEAFF.

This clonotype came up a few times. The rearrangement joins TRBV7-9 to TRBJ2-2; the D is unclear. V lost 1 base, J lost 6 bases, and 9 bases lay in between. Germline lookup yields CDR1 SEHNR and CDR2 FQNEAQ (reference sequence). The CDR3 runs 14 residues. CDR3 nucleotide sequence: TGTGCCAGCAGCTTAGTGCGTGGGCCCGGGGAGCTGTTTTTT. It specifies CASSLVRGPGELFF.

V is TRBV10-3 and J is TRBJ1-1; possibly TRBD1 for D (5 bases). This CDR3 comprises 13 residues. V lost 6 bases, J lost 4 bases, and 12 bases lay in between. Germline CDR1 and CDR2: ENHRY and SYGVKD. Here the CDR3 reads CAISPGISTEAFF. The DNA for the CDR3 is TGTGCCATCAGCCCAGGGATCTCCACTGAAGCTTTCTTT.

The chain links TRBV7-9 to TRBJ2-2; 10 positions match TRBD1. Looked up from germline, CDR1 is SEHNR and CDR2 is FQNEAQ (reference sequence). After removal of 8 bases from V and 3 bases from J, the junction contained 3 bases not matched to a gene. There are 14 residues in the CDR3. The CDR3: CASSGTGDTGELFF. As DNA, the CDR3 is TGTGCCAGCTCCGGGACAGGGGACACCGGGGAGCTGTTTTTT. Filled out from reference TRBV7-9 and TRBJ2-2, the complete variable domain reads DTGVSQNPRHKITKRGQNVTFRCDPISEHNRLYWYRQTLGQGPEFLTYFQNEAQLEKSRLLSDRFSAERPKGSFSTLEIQRTEQGDSAMYLCASSGTGDTGELFFGEGSRLTVL.

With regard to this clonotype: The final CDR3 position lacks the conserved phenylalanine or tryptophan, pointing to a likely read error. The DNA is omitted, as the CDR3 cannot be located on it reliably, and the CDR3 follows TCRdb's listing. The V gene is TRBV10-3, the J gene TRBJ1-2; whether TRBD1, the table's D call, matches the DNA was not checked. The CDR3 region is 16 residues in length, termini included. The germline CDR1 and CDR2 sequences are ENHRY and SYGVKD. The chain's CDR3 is CAIRTGTLKRTMATQS.

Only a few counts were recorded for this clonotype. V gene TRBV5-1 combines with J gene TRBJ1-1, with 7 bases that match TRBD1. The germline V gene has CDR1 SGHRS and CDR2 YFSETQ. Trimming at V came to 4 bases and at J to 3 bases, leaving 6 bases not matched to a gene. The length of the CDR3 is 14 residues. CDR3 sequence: CASSRQGVDTEAFF. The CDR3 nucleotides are TGCGCCAGCAGCCGTCAGGGGGTTGACACTGAAGCTTTCTTT.

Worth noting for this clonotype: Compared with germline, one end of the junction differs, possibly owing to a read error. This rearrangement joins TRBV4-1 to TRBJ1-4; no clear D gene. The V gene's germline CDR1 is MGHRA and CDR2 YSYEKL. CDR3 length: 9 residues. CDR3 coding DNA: TGCGCCAGCAGCCAAGATGGAACTTTT. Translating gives CASSQDGTF.

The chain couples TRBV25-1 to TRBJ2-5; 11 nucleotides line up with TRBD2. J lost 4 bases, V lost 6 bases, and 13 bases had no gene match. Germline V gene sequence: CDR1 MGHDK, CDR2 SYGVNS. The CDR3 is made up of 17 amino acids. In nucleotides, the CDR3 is TGTGCCAGCAGGGACTCCTCTAGCGGGGGGTTGGGAGAGACCCAGTACTTC. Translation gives CASRDSSSGGLGETQYF.

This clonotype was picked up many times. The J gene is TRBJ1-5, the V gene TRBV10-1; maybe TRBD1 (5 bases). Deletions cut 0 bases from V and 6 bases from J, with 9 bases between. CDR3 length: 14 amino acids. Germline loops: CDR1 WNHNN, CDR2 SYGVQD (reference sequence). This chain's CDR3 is CASSESGGPQPQHF. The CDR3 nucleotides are TGCGCCAGCAGTGAGTCGGGGGGACCTCAGCCCCAGCATTTT.

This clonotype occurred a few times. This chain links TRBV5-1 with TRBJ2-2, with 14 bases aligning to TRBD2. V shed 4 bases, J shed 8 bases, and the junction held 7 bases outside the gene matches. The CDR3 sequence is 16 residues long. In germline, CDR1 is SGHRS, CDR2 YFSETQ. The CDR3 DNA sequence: TGCGCCAGCAGCGTGGGACTAGCGGGGGCAGGAGGGGAGCTGTTTTTT. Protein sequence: CASSVGLAGAGGELFF.

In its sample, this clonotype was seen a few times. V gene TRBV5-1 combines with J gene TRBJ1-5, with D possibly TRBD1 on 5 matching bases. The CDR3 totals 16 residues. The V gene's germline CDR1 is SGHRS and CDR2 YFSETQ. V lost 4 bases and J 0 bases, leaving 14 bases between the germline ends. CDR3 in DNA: TGCGCCAGCAGCCCCGGGACCTACGATAGCAATCAGCCCCAGCATTTT. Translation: CASSPGTYDSNQPQHF.

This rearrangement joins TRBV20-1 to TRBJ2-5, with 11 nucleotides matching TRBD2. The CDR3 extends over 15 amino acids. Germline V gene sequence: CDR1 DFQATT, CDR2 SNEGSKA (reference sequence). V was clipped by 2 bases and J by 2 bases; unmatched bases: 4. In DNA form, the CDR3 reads TGCAGTGCTAGACTGGGACTAGCGGAACAAGAGACCCAGTACTTC. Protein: CSARLGLAEQETQYF.

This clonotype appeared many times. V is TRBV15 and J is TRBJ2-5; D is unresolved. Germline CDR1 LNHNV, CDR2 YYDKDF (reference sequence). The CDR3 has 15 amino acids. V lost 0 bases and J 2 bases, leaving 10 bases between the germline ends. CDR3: CATSRDRRQQETQYF. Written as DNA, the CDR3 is TGTGCCACCAGCAGAGATCGCCGGCAGCAAGAGACCCAGTACTTC.

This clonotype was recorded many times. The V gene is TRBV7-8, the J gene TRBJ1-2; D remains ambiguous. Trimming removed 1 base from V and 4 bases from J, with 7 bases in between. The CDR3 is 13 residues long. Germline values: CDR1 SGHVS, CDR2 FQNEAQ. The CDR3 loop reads CASSLDSRYGYTF. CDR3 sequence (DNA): TGTGCCAGCAGCTTAGACAGCCGCTATGGCTACACCTTC.

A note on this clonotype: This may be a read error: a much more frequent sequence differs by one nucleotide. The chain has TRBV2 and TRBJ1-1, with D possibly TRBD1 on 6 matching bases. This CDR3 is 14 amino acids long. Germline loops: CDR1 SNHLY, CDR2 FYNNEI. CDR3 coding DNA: TGTGCCAGCAGAGGAGTAGGGGGGAGCACTGAAGCTTCCTTT. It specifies CASRGVGGSTEASF.

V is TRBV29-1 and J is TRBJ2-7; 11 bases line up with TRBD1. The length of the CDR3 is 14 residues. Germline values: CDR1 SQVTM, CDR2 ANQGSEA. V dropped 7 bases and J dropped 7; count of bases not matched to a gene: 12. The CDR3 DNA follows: TGCAGCGGGATGGTCGGGACAGGGGGTGGTGAGCAGTACTTC. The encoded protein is CSGMVGTGGGEQYF.

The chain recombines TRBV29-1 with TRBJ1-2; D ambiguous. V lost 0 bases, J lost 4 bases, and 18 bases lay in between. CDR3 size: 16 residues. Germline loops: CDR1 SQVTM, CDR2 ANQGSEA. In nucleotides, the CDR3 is TGCAGCGTTGAAGAGTCCGTGCCAGCGGGGAGCTATGGCTACACCTTC. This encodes CSVEESVPAGSYGYTF.

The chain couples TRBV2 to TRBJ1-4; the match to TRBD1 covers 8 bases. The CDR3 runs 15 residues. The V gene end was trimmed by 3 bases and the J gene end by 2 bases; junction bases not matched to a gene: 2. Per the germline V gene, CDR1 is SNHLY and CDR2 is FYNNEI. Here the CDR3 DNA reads TGTGCCAGCAGTGACAGGGGGCACACTAATGAAAAACTGTTTTTT. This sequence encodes CASSDRGHTNEKLFF.

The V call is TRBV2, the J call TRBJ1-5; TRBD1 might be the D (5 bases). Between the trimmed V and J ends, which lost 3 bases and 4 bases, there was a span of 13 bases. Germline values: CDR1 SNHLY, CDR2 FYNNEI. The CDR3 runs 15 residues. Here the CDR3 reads CASSEGAGKNQPQHF. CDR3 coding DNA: TGTGCCAGCAGTGAGGGCGCAGGGAAAAATCAGCCCCAGCATTTT.

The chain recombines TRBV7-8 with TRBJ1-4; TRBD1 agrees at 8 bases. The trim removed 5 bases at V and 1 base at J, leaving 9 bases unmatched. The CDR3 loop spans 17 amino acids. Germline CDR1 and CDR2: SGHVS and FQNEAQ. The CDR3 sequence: CASSQDSGGRTNEKLFF. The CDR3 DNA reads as TGTGCCAGCAGCCAAGATTCAGGGGGCAGAACTAATGAAAAACTGTTTTTT.

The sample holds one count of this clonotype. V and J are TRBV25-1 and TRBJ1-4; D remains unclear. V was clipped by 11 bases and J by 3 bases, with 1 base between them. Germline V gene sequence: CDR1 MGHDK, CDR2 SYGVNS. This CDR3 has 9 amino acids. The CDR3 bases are TGTGCCGCTAATGAAAAACTGTTTTTT. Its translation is CAANEKLFF.

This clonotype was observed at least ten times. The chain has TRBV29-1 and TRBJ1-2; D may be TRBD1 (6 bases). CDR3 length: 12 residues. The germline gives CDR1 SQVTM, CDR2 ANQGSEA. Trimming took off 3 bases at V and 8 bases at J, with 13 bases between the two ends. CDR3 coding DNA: TGCAGCGTTGACCGGACAGTGAACGGCTACACCTTC. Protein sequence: CSVDRTVNGYTF.

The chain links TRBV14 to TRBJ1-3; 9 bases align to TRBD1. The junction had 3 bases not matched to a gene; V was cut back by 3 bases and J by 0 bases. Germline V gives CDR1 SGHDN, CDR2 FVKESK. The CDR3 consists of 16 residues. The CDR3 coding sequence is TGTGCCAGCAGCCAGCCGACAGGGGGCTCTGGAAACACCATATATTTT. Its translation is CASSQPTGGSGNTIYF.

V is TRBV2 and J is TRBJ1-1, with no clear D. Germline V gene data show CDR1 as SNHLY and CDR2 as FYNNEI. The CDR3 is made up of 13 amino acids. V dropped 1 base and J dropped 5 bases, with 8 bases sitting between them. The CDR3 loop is CASSEDIGTEAFF. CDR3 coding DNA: TGTGCCAGCAGTGAAGATATAGGTACTGAAGCTTTCTTT.

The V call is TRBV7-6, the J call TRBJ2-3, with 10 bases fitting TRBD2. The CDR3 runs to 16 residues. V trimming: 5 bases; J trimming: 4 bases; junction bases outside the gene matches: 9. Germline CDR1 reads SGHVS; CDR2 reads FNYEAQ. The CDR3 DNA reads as TGTGCCAGCAGCCCTACCTGGAGCGGGAGGGCAGATACGCAGTATTTT. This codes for CASSPTWSGRADTQYF.

The CDR3 here is CATSGGLLGELFF. CDR3 bases: TGTGCCACCAGCGGGGGACTGCTCGGGGAGCTGTTTTTT. The gene calls are TRBV15 and TRBJ2-2; D possibly corresponds to TRBD2 (6 bases). The CDR3 is 13 residues long. Germline CDR1 reads LNHNV; CDR2 reads YYDKDF (reference sequence). Trimming removed 5 bases from V and 7 bases from J, with 11 bases in between.

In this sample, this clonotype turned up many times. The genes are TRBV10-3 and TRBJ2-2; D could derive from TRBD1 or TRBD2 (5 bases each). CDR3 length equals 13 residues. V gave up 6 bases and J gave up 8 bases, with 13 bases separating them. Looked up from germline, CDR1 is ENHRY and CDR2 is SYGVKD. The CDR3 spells CAIRADGAGELFF. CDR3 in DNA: TGTGCCATCAGAGCGGACGGGGCGGGGGAGCTGTTTTTT.